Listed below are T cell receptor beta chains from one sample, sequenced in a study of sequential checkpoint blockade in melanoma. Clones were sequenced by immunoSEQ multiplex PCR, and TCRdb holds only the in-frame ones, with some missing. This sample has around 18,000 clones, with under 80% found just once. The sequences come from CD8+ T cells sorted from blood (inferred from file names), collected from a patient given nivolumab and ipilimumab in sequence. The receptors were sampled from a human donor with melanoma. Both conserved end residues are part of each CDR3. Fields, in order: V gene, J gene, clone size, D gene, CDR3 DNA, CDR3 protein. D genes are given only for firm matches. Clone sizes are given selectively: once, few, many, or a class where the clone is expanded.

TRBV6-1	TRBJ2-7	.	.	TGTGCCAGCAGTGAAGGTACAGGATCCTACGAGCAGTACTTC	CASSEGTGSYEQYF
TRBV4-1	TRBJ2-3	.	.	TGCGCCAGCAGCCAAGATTTAGCGGCGGATACGCAGTATTTT	CASSQDLAADTQYF
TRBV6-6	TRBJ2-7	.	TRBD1	TGTGCCAGCCTTAGAAGATGGGACAGCCTATACGAGCAGTACTTC	CASLRRWDSLYEQYF
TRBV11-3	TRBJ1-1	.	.	TGTGCCAGCAGCTTTTCAGGGGCCACTGAAGCTTTCTTT	CASSFSGATEAFF
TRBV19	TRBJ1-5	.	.	TGTGCCAGTAGTATTTGGGGGCCTGGGCAGCCCCAGCATTTT	CASSIWGPGQPQHF
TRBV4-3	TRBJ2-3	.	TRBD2	TGCGCCAGCAGCCAGGCGGGGGAAACCACAGATACGCAGTATTTT	CASSQAGETTDTQYF
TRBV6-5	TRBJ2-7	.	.	TGTGCCAGCAGTTACGCAGGGGATTACTACGAGCAGTACTTC	CASSYAGDYYEQYF
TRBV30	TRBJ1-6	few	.	TGTGCCTGGAGTGACAATAATTCACCCCTCCACTTT	CAWSDNNSPLHF
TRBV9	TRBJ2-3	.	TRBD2	TGTGCCAGCAGCGTAGGGGGACTAGCGGGGGGCAGGTCGGGCACAGATACGCAGTATTTT	CASSVGGLAGGRSGTDTQYF
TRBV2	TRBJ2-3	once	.	TGTGCCAGCAGTGAAGCGCTCACTCCCAGCACAGATACGCAGTATTTT	CASSEALTPSTDTQYF
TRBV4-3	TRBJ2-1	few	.	TGCGCCAGCAGCCAAGATGCCGGTAGGGGAAGATCCTACAATGAGCAGTTCTTC	CASSQDAGRGRSYNEQFF
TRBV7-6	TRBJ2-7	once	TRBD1	TGTGCCAGCAGCCCGCGACAGGGGGCGAACTCCTACGAGCAGTACTTC	CASSPRQGANSYEQYF
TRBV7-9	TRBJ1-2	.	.	TGTGCCAGCAGCTTAAGGCGGGATGGCTACACCTTC	CASSLRRDGYTF
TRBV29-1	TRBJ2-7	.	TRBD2	TGCAGCGCCGTCGGCGGGAGAAATTCCTACGAGCAGTACTTC	CSAVGGRNSYEQYF
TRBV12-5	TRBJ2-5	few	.	TGTGCTAGTGGTTACTATAGTAGTAGTGAGACCCAGTACTTC	CASGYYSSSETQYF
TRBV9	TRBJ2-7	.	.	TGTGCCAGCAGCGTCGCCGGAGGGGTGCACGAGCAGTACTTC	CASSVAGGVHEQYF
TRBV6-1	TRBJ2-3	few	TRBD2	TGTGCCAGCAGTGAAGTACCTAGCGGGAGGAGCACAGATACGCAGTATTTT	CASSEVPSGRSTDTQYF
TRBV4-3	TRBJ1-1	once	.	TGCGCCAGCAGCCGAGGGGGGAACACTGAAGCTTTCTTT	CASSRGGNTEAFF
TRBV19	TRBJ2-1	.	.	TGTGCCAGTAGTATGGGACTGGGGATCTTAAATGAGCAGTTCTTC	CASSMGLGILNEQFF
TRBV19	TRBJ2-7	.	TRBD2	TGTGCCACAGAGCGGGAGACCCCCTACGAGCAGTACTTC	CATERETPYEQYF
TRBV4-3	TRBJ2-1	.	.	TGCGCCAGCAGCCACACTAGTGCCAGAGAGCAGTTCTTC	CASSHTSAREQFF
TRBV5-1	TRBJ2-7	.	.	TGCGCCAGCAGCTCGGGGGGCCTGCCCTACGAGCAGTACTTC	CASSSGGLPYEQYF
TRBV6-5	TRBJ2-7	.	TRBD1	TGTGCCAGCAGTTCCCCTCGGGACAGGGTGTCCTACGAGCAGTACTTC	CASSSPRDRVSYEQYF
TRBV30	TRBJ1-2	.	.	TGTGCCTGGAGAGCCCAGAGGGATGGCTACACCTTC	CAWRAQRDGYTF
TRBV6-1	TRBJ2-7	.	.	TGTGCCAGCACCCGTTTGGAGGAGCAGTACTTC	CASTRLEEQYF
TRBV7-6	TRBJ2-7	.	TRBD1	TGTGCCAGCAGCTGGGGACAGGATTCCTACGAGCAGTACTTC	CASSWGQDSYEQYF
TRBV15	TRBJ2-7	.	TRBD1	TGTGCCACCGCCCGGGACAGGGGCGACGAGCAGTACTTC	CATARDRGDEQYF
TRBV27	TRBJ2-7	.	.	TGTGCCAGCGGACTGATCTACGAGCAGTACTTC	CASGLIYEQYF
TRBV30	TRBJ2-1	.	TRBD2	TGTGCCTGGAGTCCGACTAGCGGGGACGCTCTTGATGAGCAGTTCTTC	CAWSPTSGDALDEQFF
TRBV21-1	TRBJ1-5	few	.	TGTGCCAGCTTTCGGAGGGGTTATCAGCCCCAGCATTTT	CASFRRGYQPQHF
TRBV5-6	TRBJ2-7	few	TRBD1	TGTGCCAGCAGCGGCCGGGACAGGTTCTACGAGCAGTACTTC	CASSGRDRFYEQYF
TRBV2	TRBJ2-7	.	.	TGTGCCAGCAGCCAGGGTCATAACTACGAGCAGTACTTC	CASSQGHNYEQYF
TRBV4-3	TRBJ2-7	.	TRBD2	TGCGCCAGCAGCCAAGGGACTAGCGGGACGTATTACGAGCAGTACTTC	CASSQGTSGTYYEQYF
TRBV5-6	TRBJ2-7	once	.	TGTGCCAGCAGCCTCACTCCTACGGACGAGCAGTACTTC	CASSLTPTDEQYF
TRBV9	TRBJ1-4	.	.	TGTGCCAGCAGCGTAGAAGGGGTGACTAATGAAAAACTGTTTTTT	CASSVEGVTNEKLFF
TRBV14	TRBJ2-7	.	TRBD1	TGTGCCAGCAGCCAAGGGACAGGGCAGTGGTACGAGCAGTACTTC	CASSQGTGQWYEQYF
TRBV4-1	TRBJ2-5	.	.	TGCGCCAGCAGCCAAGCTTCAGGAAAAGAGACCCAGTACTTC	CASSQASGKETQYF
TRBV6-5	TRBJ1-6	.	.	TGTGCCAGCAGTTACTCGAGCCGTTCACCCCTCCACTTT	CASSYSSRSPLHF
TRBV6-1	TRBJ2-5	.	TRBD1	TGTGCCAGCAGTGACTATCCCGGGACAGGGGGAGAGACCCAGTACTTC	CASSDYPGTGGETQYF
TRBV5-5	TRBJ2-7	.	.	TGCGCCAGCAGCCAGGACTCCACAGGGAGCTCCTACGAGCAGTACTTC	CASSQDSTGSSYEQYF